This is a list of T cell receptor beta chains from one sample in a study of early T cells in non-severe SARS-CoV-2 infection. Via MiXCR, TCRdb re-called the 5' RACE reads, giving one row per CDR3 protein. The sample lists some 78,000 distinct CDR3 sequences, about 13% occurring once. What was sequenced was whole blood. Receptors were obtained from an adult who was a healthcare worker with PCR-confirmed SARS-CoV-2 infection or an uninfected control (not recorded which). Each CDR3 is given with its conserved first and last residue. The D gene is left open where the match is weak. Rows give clone size only sometimes, using once, few, many, or a class for an expanded clone.

clone_size j_call d_call v_call cdr3_aa
- TRBJ1-5 TRBD1 TRBV19 CASSLPGTGGGQPQHF
- TRBJ2-7 - TRBV5-1 CASSLVGESYEQYF
- TRBJ1-4 - TRBV29-1 CSVGGGNGNEKLFF
many TRBJ2-5 - TRBV2 CASSEVGQETQYF
few TRBJ2-1 - TRBV6-1 CASSVIAREQFF
many TRBJ2-3 - TRBV19 CASSIPRGSTDTQYF
- TRBJ2-1 TRBD2 TRBV9 CASSVAAGVYNEQFF
many TRBJ2-3 - TRBV4-1 CASSQDSYTDTQYF
many TRBJ2-5 - TRBV7-3 CASSSRVRETQYF
many TRBJ1-1 - TRBV5-4 CASSPDRARNTEAFF
few TRBJ2-2 - TRBV5-5 CASSRVINTGELFF
many TRBJ2-1 TRBD2 TRBV6-1 CASTPGTSGRYNEQFF
- TRBJ2-2 TRBD2 TRBV12-3/TRBV12-4 CASRVAGYYTGELFF
few TRBJ1-5 TRBD1 TRBV18 CASSPPSGQGNQPQHF
- TRBJ2-7 TRBD1 TRBV19 CASSIGTGPAYEQYF
- TRBJ2-7 - TRBV4-2 CASSQESSRTPSYEQYF
many TRBJ1-5 - TRBV6-5 CASSYSRGVPQPQHF
many TRBJ1-6 - TRBV5-1 CASSLAQMNSPLHF
many TRBJ2-2 - TRBV9 CASSVEGGPSGELFF
few TRBJ2-4 TRBD1 TRBV20-1 CSARQGGDIQYF
many TRBJ1-1 TRBD1 TRBV20-1 CSASTGGYTEAFF
few TRBJ1-6 TRBD1 TRBV7-9 CASSLGQTYDSPLHF
- TRBJ2-7 TRBD1 TRBV7-8 CASSLGTGYPYEQYF
few TRBJ1-5 - TRBV2 CASILDRSNQPQHF
many TRBJ1-6 - TRBV2 CASIPGRRGRPYNSPLHF
many TRBJ2-2 TRBD2 TRBV19 CASSIGTSGRRTGELFF
- TRBJ1-1 - TRBV18 CASSPSLLGAMNTEAFF